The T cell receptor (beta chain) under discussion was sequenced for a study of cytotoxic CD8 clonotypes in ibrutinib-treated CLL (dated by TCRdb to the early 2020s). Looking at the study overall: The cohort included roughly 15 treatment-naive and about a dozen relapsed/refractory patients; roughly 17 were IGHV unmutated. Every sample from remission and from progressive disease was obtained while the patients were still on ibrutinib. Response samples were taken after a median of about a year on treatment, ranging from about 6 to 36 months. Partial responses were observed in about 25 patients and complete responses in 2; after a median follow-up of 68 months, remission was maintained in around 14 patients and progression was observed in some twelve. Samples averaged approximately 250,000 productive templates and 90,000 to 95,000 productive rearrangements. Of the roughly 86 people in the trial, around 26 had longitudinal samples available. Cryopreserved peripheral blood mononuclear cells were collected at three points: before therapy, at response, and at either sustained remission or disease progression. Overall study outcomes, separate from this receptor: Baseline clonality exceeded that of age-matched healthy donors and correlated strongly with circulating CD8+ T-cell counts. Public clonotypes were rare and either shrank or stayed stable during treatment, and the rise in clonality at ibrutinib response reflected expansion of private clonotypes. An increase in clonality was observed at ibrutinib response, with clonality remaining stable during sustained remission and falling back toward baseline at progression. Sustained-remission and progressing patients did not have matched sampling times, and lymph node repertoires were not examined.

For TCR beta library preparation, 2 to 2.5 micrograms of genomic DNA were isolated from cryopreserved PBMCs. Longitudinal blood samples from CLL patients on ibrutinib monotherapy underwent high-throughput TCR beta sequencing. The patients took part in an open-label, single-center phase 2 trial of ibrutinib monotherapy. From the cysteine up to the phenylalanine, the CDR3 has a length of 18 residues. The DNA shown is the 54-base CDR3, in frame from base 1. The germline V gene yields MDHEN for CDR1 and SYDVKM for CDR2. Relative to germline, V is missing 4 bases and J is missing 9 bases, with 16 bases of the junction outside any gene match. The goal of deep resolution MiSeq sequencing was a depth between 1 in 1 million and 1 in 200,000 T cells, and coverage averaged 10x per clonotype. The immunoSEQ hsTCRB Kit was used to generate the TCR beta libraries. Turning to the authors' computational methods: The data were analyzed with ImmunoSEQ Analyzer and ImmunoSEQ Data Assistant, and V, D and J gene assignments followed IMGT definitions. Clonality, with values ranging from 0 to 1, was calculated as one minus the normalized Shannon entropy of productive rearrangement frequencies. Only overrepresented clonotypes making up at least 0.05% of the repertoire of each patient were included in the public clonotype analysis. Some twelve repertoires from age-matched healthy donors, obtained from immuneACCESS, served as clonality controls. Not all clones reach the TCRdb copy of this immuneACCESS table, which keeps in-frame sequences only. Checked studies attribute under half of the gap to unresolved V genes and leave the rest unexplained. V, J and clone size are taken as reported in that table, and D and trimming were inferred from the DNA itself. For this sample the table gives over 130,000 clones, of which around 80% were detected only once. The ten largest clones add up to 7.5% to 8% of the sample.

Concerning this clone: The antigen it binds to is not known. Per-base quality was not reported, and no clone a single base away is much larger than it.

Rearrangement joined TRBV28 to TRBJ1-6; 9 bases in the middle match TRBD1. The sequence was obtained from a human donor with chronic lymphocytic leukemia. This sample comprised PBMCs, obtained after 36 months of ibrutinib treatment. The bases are TGTGCCAGCAGTTCTCCAATTGTATTGGGACAGGGAGGTTCACCCCTCCACTTT. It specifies CASSSPIVLGQGGSPLHF.